The clone carrying this T cell receptor (beta chain) was recorded only once. The target antigen is unknown. CDR3 length: 14 amino acids. V lost 0 bases and J lost 3, with 9 bases in between. The V gene's germline CDR1 is SGHNT and CDR2 YYREEE (reference sequence). Primers included in the PCR were 60 Vbeta and 13 Jbeta primers. Sequencing used immunoSEQ multiplex PCR; TCRdb keeps in-frame clones, though not all of them. The data show 180,000 or so clones, about 80% seen once. This sample was included in a study of cytomegalovirus exposure and HLA in healthy donors. Overall study results and limits: The authors judged a highly shared variant cluster likely a sequencing artifact. Analyses of presence and absence presupposed an approximately uniform sequencing depth across donors. In a later analysis, at a false discovery rate of 0.05, 16,951 TCR beta sequences were associated with HLA alleles.

Though probably carrying unrecorded immune exposures, donors were nominally healthy at sampling. The sequence was obtained from a woman aged 30 to 39 in good health and CMV-seronegative. Sequenced sample: PBMCs. The rearrangement uses TRBV5-4 and TRBJ1-2; no definite D call. The CDR3 protein is CASSLADKYYGYTF. DNA of the CDR3: TGTGCCAGCAGCTTGGCCGACAAGTACTATGGCTACACCTTC.